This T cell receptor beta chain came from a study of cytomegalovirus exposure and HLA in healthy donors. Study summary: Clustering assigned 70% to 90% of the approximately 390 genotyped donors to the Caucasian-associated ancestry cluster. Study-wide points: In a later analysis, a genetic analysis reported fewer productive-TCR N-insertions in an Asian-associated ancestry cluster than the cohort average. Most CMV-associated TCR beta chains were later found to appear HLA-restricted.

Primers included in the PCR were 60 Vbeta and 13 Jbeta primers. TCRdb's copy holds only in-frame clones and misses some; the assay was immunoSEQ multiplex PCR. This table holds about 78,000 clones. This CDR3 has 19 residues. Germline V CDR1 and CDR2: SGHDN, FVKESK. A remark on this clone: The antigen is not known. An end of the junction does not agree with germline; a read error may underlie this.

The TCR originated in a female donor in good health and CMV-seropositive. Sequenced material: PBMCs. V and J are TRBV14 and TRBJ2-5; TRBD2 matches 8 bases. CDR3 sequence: CASSEEIGLAGYGAKTQYF. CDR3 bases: TGTGCCAGCAGCGAAGAGATCGGGCTAGCGGGCTACGGGGCAAAGACCCAGTACTTC.